The present T cell receptor beta chain was sequenced within a study of blood T cell repertoires in COVID-19. For the study at large: Spain, Italy and the United States supplied samples that represented acute and convalescent COVID-19. PBMCs, B-cell-depleted T cells, or T cells were the source of the cDNA or gDNA that made up the material.

Measured with immunoSEQ multiplex PCR; TCRdb has only the in-frame clones, and not every one. The sample lists roughly 260,000 clones; about 88% were seen once. Germline V gene data show CDR1 as SGHNT and CDR2 as YYREEE (reference sequence). This CDR3 comprises 14 residues. Trimming cost V 5 bases and J 2 bases; bases outside gene matches: 5. The chain carries TRBV5-4 and TRBJ2-5, with 8 bases fitting TRBD1. Material: peripheral blood. This clonotype was sampled from a woman aged 40-49 years who had recovered from COVID-19. The CDR3 region is CASRETGDQETQYF. For the CDR3, the DNA is TGTGCCAGCAGAGAGACAGGGGATCAAGAGACCCAGTACTTC.